Listed here are 22 T cell receptor beta chains from one sample, sequenced in a study of siplizumab effects on memory and regulatory T cells. Sequenced by immunoSEQ multiplex PCR; TCRdb stores in-frame clones only, minus some. The sample comprises 75,000 to 95,000 clones, around 90% of which are singletons, and about 16% rests with the top ten. Sequencing was done on a sample of CD4+ T cells sorted from blood. The receptors originated from a human donor in good health.

The CDR3 reads CSVEDKSGFGDYGYTF. The CDR3 DNA reads TGCAGCGTTGAAGACAAGTCAGGGTTCGGGGACTATGGCTACACCTTC. The V gene is TRBV29-1, the J gene TRBJ1-2; weak D call: TRBD1 (5 bases). V gave up 0 bases and J gave up 3 bases, with 17 bases separating them. Germline lookup yields CDR1 SQVTM and CDR2 ANQGSEA. This CDR3 region has 16 residues. Combining the CDR3 with reference TRBV29-1 and TRBJ1-2 gives the whole variable domain SAVISQKPSRDICQRGTSLTIQCQVDSQVTMMFWYRQQPGQSLTLIATANQGSEATYESGFVIDKFPISRPNLTFSTLTVSNMSPEDSSIYLCSVEDKSGFGDYGYTFGSGTRLTVV.

The chain combines TRBV5-6 with TRBJ2-7, with 7 bases fitting TRBD1. Germline V lookup: CDR1 SGHDT, CDR2 YYEEEE. The CDR3 is 14 amino acids. V lost 7 bases to trimming and J lost 2 bases; unmatched junction nucleotides: 9. The CDR3 DNA reads TGTGCCAGCGCCCAACAGGGGACCACCTACGAGCAGTACTTC. Translating gives CASAQQGTTYEQYF.

The CDR3 is CASSIQGGQETQYF. Written as DNA, the CDR3 is TGCGCCAGCAGCATCCAGGGGGGGCAAGAGACCCAGTACTTC. The chain is built from TRBV5-1 and TRBJ2-5; D might be TRBD1 or TRBD2, each matching 7 bases. The CDR3 runs to 14 residues. Trimming stripped 4 bases from V and 2 bases from J, with 12 bases between. The V gene's germline CDR1 is SGHRS and CDR2 YFSETQ.

This chain joins TRBV2 and TRBJ2-7, with D possibly matching TRBD1 (5 bases). This CDR3 has 12 residues. Trimming removed 6 bases from V and 3 bases from J, with 9 bases in between. CDR1 and CDR2 from the germline V gene are SNHLY and FYNNEI. The chain's CDR3 is CASRSDIYEQYF. CDR3 nucleotide sequence: TGTGCCAGCAGGTCGGACATCTACGAGCAGTACTTC.

The genes are TRBV10-3 and TRBJ1-1; 10 nucleotides align to TRBD1. This CDR3 spans 13 amino acids. Losses at the gene ends were 11 bases for V and 12 bases for J; bases not matched to a gene: 15. CDR1 is ENHRY, CDR2 SYGVKD, per germline. The CDR3 coding sequence is TGTGCCTCGGAAGGGGCCGGGACAGGGGTTTCTTTCTTT. Its translation is CASEGAGTGVSFF.

The chain is built from TRBV11-3 and TRBJ1-1; no firm D call. Trimming cost V 3 bases and J 7 bases, with 9 bases left between them. This CDR3 comprises 12 residues. Germline V CDR1 and CDR2: SGHNT, YENEEA. For the CDR3, the DNA is TGTGCCAGCAGCTTGGGCCGGAATGAAGCTTTCTTT. Translated, it gives CASSLGRNEAFF.

J is TRBJ2-7 and V is TRBV18, with no clear D. V lost 3 bases, J lost 1 base, and 10 bases lay in between. Germline V gene sequence: CDR1 KGHSH, CDR2 LQKENI. The CDR3 is made up of 14 amino acids. CDR3 residues: CASSPVVESYEQYF. The CDR3 DNA is TGTGCCAGCTCACCGGTAGTGGAATCCTACGAGCAGTACTTC.

This chain joins TRBV5-1 and TRBJ2-7; 14 bases line up with TRBD2. The germline CDR1 and CDR2 sequences are SGHRS and YFSETQ. CDR3 length: 18 amino acids. Losses at the gene ends were 3 bases for V and 0 bases for J; bases not matched to a gene: 8. CDR3 bases: TGCGCCAGCAGCTCAGGACTAGCGGGAGGAAAGAGCTCCTACGAGCAGTACTTC. Translating it yields CASSSGLAGGKSSYEQYF.

The table lists this clone with a count of one. The chain links TRBV28 to TRBJ1-2; D gene uncertain. The V and J ends lost 2 bases and 3 bases respectively, with 10 bases between them. The CDR3 spans 14 residues. The germline CDR1 and CDR2 sequences are MDHEN and SYDVKM. In DNA, the CDR3 is TGTGCCAGCAGTTTAGGCAAGCGGGACTATGGCTACACCTTC. Protein sequence: CASSLGKRDYGYTF.

This chain joins TRBV9 and TRBJ2-1; no clear D gene. CDR1 and CDR2 (germline): SGDLS, YYNGEE. Deletions cut 1 base from V and 2 bases from J, with 10 bases between. The CDR3 is made up of 15 amino acids. CDR3 sequence (DNA): TGTGCCAGCAGCGTAAGGCTAGACACCTACAATGAGCAGTTCTTC. This gives the protein CASSVRLDTYNEQFF.

The rearrangement uses TRBV19 and TRBJ2-7; TRBD1 matches 7 bases. J lost 0 bases, V lost 5 bases, and 7 bases had no gene match. This CDR3 is 15 amino acids long. Germline loops: CDR1 LNHDA, CDR2 SQIVND (reference sequence). CDR3 nucleotides: TGTGCCAGTAGTGGGAAGGACAGGAGCTCCTACGAGCAGTACTTC. This sequence encodes CASSGKDRSSYEQYF. Full variable domain (missing parts from reference TRBV19 and TRBJ2-7): DGGITQSPKYLFRKEGQNVTLSCEQNLNHDAMYWYRQDPGQGLRLIYYSQIVNDFQKGDIAEGYSVSREKKESFPLTVTSAQKNPTAFYLCASSGKDRSSYEQYFGPGTRLTVT.

The CDR3 spells CASSGRATEAFF. As DNA, the CDR3 is TGTGCCAGCAGTGGAAGGGCCACTGAAGCTTTCTTT. The V gene is TRBV6-1, the J gene TRBJ1-1; unclear D gene. V was pared by 4 bases and J by 4 bases, with 7 bases between. CDR3 length: 12 amino acids. Germline values: CDR1 MNHNS, CDR2 SASEGT.

V and J are TRBV6-6 and TRBJ2-5, with D possibly matching TRBD1 (6 bases). The ends were cut back, 6 bases at V and 2 bases at J, with 16 bases in the middle. CDR3 size: 15 residues. CDR1 and CDR2 (germline): MNHNY, SVGAGI (reference sequence). The CDR3 DNA sequence: TGTGCCAGCAGCTCCTACAGGGAGACACAAGAGACCCAGTACTTC. Translation gives CASSSYRETQETQYF.

V usage is TRBV9 and J usage is TRBJ2-7; no reliable D call. CDR1 is SGDLS, CDR2 YYNGEE, per germline. The CDR3 sequence is 14 residues long. Trimming cost V 4 bases and J 6 bases, with 17 bases left between them. The CDR3 spells CASSPATSSGEQYF. The CDR3 nucleotides read TGTGCCAGCAGCCCTGCGACGAGTTCCGGCGAGCAGTACTTC. The whole variable domain, filled in from reference TRBV9 and TRBJ2-7, reads DSGVTQTPKHLITATGQRVTLRCSPRSGDLSVYWYQQSLDQGLQFLIQYYNGEERAKGNILERFSAQQFPDLHSELNLSSLELGDSALYFCASSPATSSGEQYFGPGTRLTVT.

The rearrangement joins TRBV15 to TRBJ2-2; 8 bases are a match to TRBD1. Germline values: CDR1 LNHNV, CDR2 YYDKDF (reference sequence). The V segment lost 3 bases and the J segment 5 bases; nucleotides outside the gene matches: 14. CDR3 size: 18 residues. In DNA form, the CDR3 reads TGTGCCACCAGCAGGCACAAAGGAGACAGGGGCCGAACCGGGGAGCTGTTTTTT. The encoded protein is CATSRHKGDRGRTGELFF.

This clone was seen just once. The V and J genes are TRBV29-1 and TRBJ1-4; the D gene is possibly TRBD1 (5 bases). The CDR3 loop spans 13 amino acids. V was cut by 5 bases and J by 4 bases, with 11 bases left in between. CDR1 is SQVTM and CDR2 is ANQGSEA in the germline V gene. DNA of the CDR3: TGCAGCGTTCGCGACAGCGTTAATGAAAAACTGTTTTTT. Translation: CSVRDSVNEKLFF.

As to this clone: The same CDR3 arises from other DNA sequences in this sample as well. The chain is built from TRBV6-6 and TRBJ2-7; D is possibly TRBD1 or TRBD2 (5 bases each). Germline CDR1 reads MNHNY; CDR2 reads SVGAGI (reference sequence). There are 14 residues in the CDR3. V lost 4 bases and J lost 2, with 12 bases in between. CDR3 loop: CASSSRDRTYEQYF. CDR3 nucleotide sequence: TGTGCCAGCAGTTCCCGGGACCGAACCTACGAGCAGTACTTC.

The V gene is TRBV5-5, the J gene TRBJ2-1; weak D call: TRBD2 (5 bases). This CDR3 region has 16 residues. V was trimmed by 4 bases and J by 4 bases, leaving 18 bases between them. In germline, CDR1 is SGHKS, CDR2 YYEKEE (reference sequence). CDR3 loop: CASSRGLERTYNEQFF. The CDR3 nucleotides read TGTGCCAGCAGCCGCGGACTCGAGCGGACTTACAATGAGCAGTTCTTC.

The CDR3 spells CASSGQGRTSGSYNEQFF. CDR3 coding DNA: TGTGCCAGCAGTGGACAGGGCCGGACTAGCGGGAGTTACAATGAGCAGTTCTTC. The rearrangement uses TRBV27 and TRBJ2-1; 13 bases align to TRBD2. This CDR3 has 18 amino acids. Germline CDR1 MNHEY, CDR2 SMNVEV (reference sequence). The V gene end was trimmed by 5 bases and the J gene end by 4 bases; junction bases not matched to a gene: 11.

The chain links TRBV5-1 to TRBJ1-2; the match to TRBD1 covers 8 bases. Trimming took 0 bases from V and 8 from J; bases not matched to a gene: 6. The length of the CDR3 is 14 residues. CDR1 SGHRS and CDR2 YFSETQ come from the germline V gene. DNA for the CDR3: TGCGCCAGCAGCTTGGCGACAGGGGCGGACGGCTACACCTTC. This codes for CASSLATGADGYTF.

This clone was detected once. The chain combines TRBV19 with TRBJ1-3, with D possibly matching TRBD1 (6 bases). The CDR3 spans 15 residues. V lost 6 bases and J lost 0, with 12 bases in between. Germline CDR1 reads LNHDA; CDR2 reads SQIVND (reference sequence). Here the CDR3 DNA reads TGTGCCAGTAGGCCCAGGGGAATCTCTGGAAACACCATATATTTT. Its translation: CASRPRGISGNTIYF.

This clone was recorded once. This rearrangement joins TRBV7-8 to TRBJ2-1; D possibly matches TRBD1 or TRBD2 (7 bases each). Germline V gene data show CDR1 as SGHVS and CDR2 as FQNEAQ. Trimming cost V 5 bases and J 7 bases, with 30 bases left between them. CDR3 length equals 19 residues. For the CDR3, the DNA is TGTGCCAGCAGCCTAGGCGGAGCCTTAGCGGGTTCAGGGGGGAATGAGCAGTTCTTC. Protein product: CASSLGGALAGSGGNEQFF.